This T cell receptor (beta chain) was identified during a study of blood T cell repertoires in COVID-19. Background on the study: Donors in the United States, Italy and Spain gave samples during acute or convalescent COVID-19. The cDNA or gDNA used as material had been derived from T cells, B-cell-depleted T cells, or PBMCs.

Data came from immunoSEQ multiplex PCR; TCRdb stores just in-frame clones and leaves some out. The table lists 200,000 or so clones, around 77% of them singletons, with around 15% in the top ten. Trimming cost V 10 bases and J 7 bases; bases outside gene matches: 10. The CDR3 loop spans 13 amino acids. Looked up from germline, CDR1 is MDHEN and CDR2 is SYDVKM. This TCR derives from a man aged 60 to 69 with active or convalescent COVID-19. The source material was peripheral blood. J is TRBJ2-1 and V is TRBV28, with TRBD1 identical over 7 bases. The CDR3 nucleotides are TGTGCCACCGGGCAACAGGGGCTGAATGAGCAGTTCTTC. Translation gives CATGQQGLNEQFF. Complete variable domain (other parts from reference TRBV28 and TRBJ2-1): DVKVTQSSRYLVKRTGEKVFLECVQDMDHENMFWYRQDPGLGLRLIYFSYDVKMKEKGDIPEGYSVSREKKERFSLILESASTNQTSMYLCATGQQGLNEQFFGPGTRLTVL.